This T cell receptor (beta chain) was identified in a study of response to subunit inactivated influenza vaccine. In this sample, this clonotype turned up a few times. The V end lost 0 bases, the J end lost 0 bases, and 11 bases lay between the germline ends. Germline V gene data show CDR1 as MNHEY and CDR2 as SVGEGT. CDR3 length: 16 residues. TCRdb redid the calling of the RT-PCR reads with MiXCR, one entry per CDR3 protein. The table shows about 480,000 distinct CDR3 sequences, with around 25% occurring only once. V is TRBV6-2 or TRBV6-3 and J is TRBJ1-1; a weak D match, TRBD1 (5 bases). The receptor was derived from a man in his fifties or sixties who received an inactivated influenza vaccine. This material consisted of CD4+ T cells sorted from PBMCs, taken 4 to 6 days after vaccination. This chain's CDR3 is CASSYSGGTVNTEAFF. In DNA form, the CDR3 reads TGTGCCAGCAGTTACTCGGGAGGGACGGTGAACACTGAAGCTTTCTTT.